These T cell receptor beta chains were read from a single sample in a study of blood T cell repertoires in COVID-19. The protocol was immunoSEQ multiplex PCR, while the TCRdb copy is restricted to in-frame clones and leaves out a portion. The table shows roughly 400,000 clones, with 90% occurring only once. The sequenced sample consisted of PBMCs or T cells enriched from blood (not recorded which). The receptors were sampled from a young man who had recovered from COVID-19. CDR3s include the opening cysteine and the closing phenylalanine or tryptophan. D genes are given only for firm matches. Not all rows give a size; the values are once, few, many and, for expanded clones, a class.

cdr3_nt | cdr3_aa | v_call | d_call | j_call | clone_size | cdr3_length
TGCAGCGTTGAAACCGGGGGTTCCTACGAGCAGTACTTC | CSVETGGSYEQYF | TRBV29-1 | - | TRBJ2-7 | once | 13
TGTGCCACCAGTGATATGCGCCCCGGGGACACAGATACGCAGTATTTT | CATSDMRPGDTDTQYF | TRBV24-1 | - | TRBJ2-3 | - | 16
TGTGCCACCAGCAGAGCGGTCACCATGAACACTGAAGCTTTCTTT | CATSRAVTMNTEAFF | TRBV15 | - | TRBJ1-1 | - | 15
TGTGCCAGCAGCTCCGGGGTAGGGACAGACTATGGCTACACCTTC | CASSSGVGTDYGYTF | TRBV9 | TRBD1 | TRBJ1-2 | - | 15
TGTGCCAGCAGCTTTCCAGGGTCCCTTGAAGCTTTCTTT | CASSFPGSLEAFF | TRBV7-9 | - | TRBJ1-1 | - | 13
TGCGCCAGCAGCCCCAGGACTGGGGAGGGGGTGAACACTGAAGCTTTCTTT | CASSPRTGEGVNTEAFF | TRBV4-1 | - | TRBJ1-1 | - | 17
TGTGCCAGCAGCGCCGGGACAGGGGGCAGTTATTCACCCCTCCACTTT | CASSAGTGGSYSPLHF | TRBV5-4 | TRBD1 | TRBJ1-6 | - | 16
TGTGCCAGTAGTATAGCGATCTACAGGGACAGTAACACTGAAGCTTTCTTT | CASSIAIYRDSNTEAFF | TRBV19 | TRBD1 | TRBJ1-1 | - | 17
TGTGCCAGCAGTTTTCCGCGGGGGAGCTCCTACGAGCAGTACTTC | CASSFPRGSSYEQYF | TRBV28 | TRBD2 | TRBJ2-7 | once | 15
TGTGCCAGCAGCTTGGGTGGGTGGGGGCCATCCTACGAGCAGTACTTC | CASSLGGWGPSYEQYF | TRBV5-6 | - | TRBJ2-7 | - | 16
TGTGCCAGCAGCCCCCCGGGGGGGCTAGCGGGAGATACGCAGTATTTT | CASSPPGGLAGDTQYF | TRBV9 | TRBD2 | TRBJ2-3 | once | 16
TGTGCCATCAGTGAGTCGGAGCGGCGGGGCACAGATACGCAGTATTTT | CAISESERRGTDTQYF | TRBV10-3 | - | TRBJ2-3 | once | 16
TGTGCCAGCAGTTACGCACTTCCCAACACCATATATTTT | CASSYALPNTIYF | TRBV7-2 | - | TRBJ1-3 | - | 13
TGTGCCAGCAGTTTACCGACAGGGGCTAATGAAAAACTGTTTTTT | CASSLPTGANEKLFF | TRBV28 | TRBD1 | TRBJ1-4 | - | 15
TGTGCCAGTAGGCGGCGGGGTGAGAATGAAAAACTGTTTTTT | CASRRRGENEKLFF | TRBV19 | - | TRBJ1-4 | once | 14
TGTGCCAGCAGTGGGGGGAAAGGGGGCAATAGCAATCAGCCCCAGCATTTT | CASSGGKGGNSNQPQHF | TRBV2 | TRBD1 | TRBJ1-5 | - | 17
TGCAGTGCTAGTCAGGGGACTAGGGGGAGTAATGAGCAGTTCTTC | CSASQGTRGSNEQFF | TRBV20-1 | TRBD2 | TRBJ2-1 | - | 15
TGTGCCATCAGTGAGTCGACAGACTTTGAAAAACTGTTTTTT | CAISESTDFEKLFF | TRBV10-3 | - | TRBJ1-4 | once | 14
TGTGCCAGCAGCCCGACATGGGGGGCGGGAGGGGCTGCTAGCACAGATACGCAGTATTTT | CASSPTWGAGGAASTDTQYF | TRBV13 | TRBD2 | TRBJ2-3 | - | 20
TGTGCCAGTAGTTTGGACAGGGGATCCTACAATGAGCAGTTCTTC | CASSLDRGSYNEQFF | TRBV19 | TRBD1 | TRBJ2-1 | - | 15
TGCGCCAGCAGCCTGACAGGGACGGGTGAGACCCAGTACTTC | CASSLTGTGETQYF | TRBV4-1 | TRBD1 | TRBJ2-5 | - | 14
TGTGCCAGCAGTTTAGCCAGGGGGGCCTTGAACACTGAAGCTTTCTTT | CASSLARGALNTEAFF | TRBV27 | TRBD1 | TRBJ1-1 | - | 16
TGTGCCAGCAGCCGCCGGGACAGGGCTGGCGAGCAGTACTTC | CASSRRDRAGEQYF | TRBV5-6 | TRBD1 | TRBJ2-7 | once | 14
TGTGCCAGCACCCCCGGCTCTAGCGGGAGTCCGGTGGGGGTCGGGGAGCTGTTTTTT | CASTPGSSGSPVGVGELFF | TRBV6-2/TRBV6-3 | TRBD2 | TRBJ2-2 | - | 19